This TCR beta chain is from a study of blood T cells in healthy people across ages. Findings of the study overall: Age brought a roughly linear fall in TCR beta diversity measured per million T cells.

Extraction yielded at least 6 micrograms of total RNA per sample. Comments on this clonotype: Its antigen is unknown.

Looked up from germline, CDR1 is MNHEY and CDR2 is SVGEGT. The CDR3 loop spans 12 amino acids. With 2 bases removed from V and 6 bases from J, the gap between germline ends came to 8 bases. A J-beta primer mix and a sample-barcoded 5' primer were used in a second PCR of roughly 7 to 12 cycles. TCRdb called the 5' RACE reads again in MiXCR, with one record for every CDR3 protein. The data hold about 1,000,000 distinct CDR3 sequences, with 40% to 50% observed a single time. Sequencing was done on a sample of blood. The sequence derives from a woman between 55 and 75 years old in good health. The rearrangement links TRBV6-2 or TRBV6-3 to TRBJ2-7; D not resolved. The CDR3 region is CASSYSKREQYF. CDR3 DNA: TGTGCCAGCAGTTACAGTAAGCGCGAGCAGTACTTC.